This TCR beta chain was observed in a study of blood T cell repertoires in COVID-19. Across the whole study: From the United States, Italy and Spain came samples of acute and convalescent COVID-19.

In the study's own analysis: Cell counts per sample came from amplifying reference gene primers. Generated by immunoSEQ multiplex PCR, the TCRdb table keeps only in-frame clones and is missing some. For V, J and clone size, that table is used; D and trimming come from the DNA. The sample has roughly 150,000 clones; roughly 85% are singletons. There are 16 residues in the CDR3. Germline loops: CDR1 MDHEN, CDR2 SYDVKM. V lost 3 bases, J lost 0 bases, and 12 bases lay in between. The sequencing sample was made of peripheral blood. The receptor was derived from a man in his fifties or sixties with acute or convalescent COVID-19. This chain links TRBV28 with TRBJ1-3; D not certain. In DNA, the CDR3 is TGTGCCAGCAGTTTCGTTGGTACTGGCTCTGGAAACACCATATATTTT. This sequence encodes CASSFVGTGSGNTIYF.